Listed here are 29 T cell receptor beta chains from one sample, sequenced in a study of blood T cell repertoires in COVID-19. Assay used: immunoSEQ multiplex PCR; TCRdb lists only in-frame clones, some missing. The profile shows over 250,000 clones, 88% of them singletons. The material sequenced was peripheral blood. The source of these receptors is a young woman with acute or convalescent COVID-19.

The gene calls are TRBV18 and TRBJ2-3; TRBD1 might be the D (5 bases). Germline V gene sequence: CDR1 KGHSH, CDR2 LQKENI. This CDR3 spans 15 amino acids. V lost 3 bases and J 0 bases, leaving 10 bases between the germline ends. CDR3 nucleotide sequence: TGTGCCAGCTCACCGGGGCGCTCTAGCACAGATACGCAGTATTTT. Its translation: CASSPGRSSTDTQYF.

The chain carries TRBV6-2 or TRBV6-3 and TRBJ2-6; possible D gene TRBD1, 5 bases. The CDR3 is made up of 16 amino acids. V was clipped by 4 bases and J by 2 bases, with 12 bases between them. CDR1 MNHEY and CDR2 SVGEGT come from the germline V gene. CDR3 nucleotide sequence: TGTGCCAGCAGTTTCCATCAGGGAACTGGGGCCAACGTCCTGACTTTC. The encoded protein is CASSFHQGTGANVLTF.

This clone turned up a few times. The CDR3 DNA sequence: TGTGCCACCGGATCAGGGCCTCAGCCCCAGCATTTT. Its protein product is CATGSGPQPQHF. V is TRBV24-1 and J is TRBJ1-5, with TRBD1 as a possible D gene (5 bases). Germline CDR1 reads KGHDR; CDR2 reads SFDVKD. The CDR3 is made up of 12 amino acids. V lost 9 bases and J 6 bases, leaving 11 bases between the germline ends.

The chain combines TRBV30 with TRBJ1-5; D is perhaps TRBD1 (5 bases). Trimming pared 3 bases from V and 0 bases from J, leaving 12 bases between. This CDR3 is built from 15 residues. Per germline, CDR1 GTSNPN and CDR2 SVGIG (reference sequence). The CDR3 loop is CAWSDGTYSNQPQHF. In DNA, the CDR3 is TGTGCCTGGAGCGACGGGACTTATAGCAATCAGCCCCAGCATTTT.

The chain links TRBV7-2 to TRBJ2-3; TRBD2 matches 8 bases. Trimming cost V 5 bases and J 6 bases; bases outside gene matches: 22. The CDR3 extends over 19 amino acids. Germline V gene data show CDR1 as SGHTA and CDR2 as FQGNSA. The chain's CDR3 is CASSPLTRIAGTPGDTQYF. CDR3 DNA: TGTGCCAGCAGCCCCCTCACTAGAATAGCGGGAACACCGGGGGATACGCAGTATTTT.

The chain links TRBV6-6 to TRBJ1-1; D unresolved. Trimming left V 8 bases short and J 0 bases short, with 10 bases between. The CDR3 runs to 13 residues. Germline CDR1 is MNHNY and CDR2 is SVGAGI (reference sequence). The CDR3 region is CASLLILNTEAFF. The DNA for the CDR3 is TGTGCCAGCTTACTTATATTGAACACTGAAGCTTTCTTT.

CDR3 loop: CASRRASNEQFF. The CDR3 DNA follows: TGTGCCAGCAGGAGAGCGAGCAATGAGCAGTTCTTC. This rearrangement joins TRBV7-9 to TRBJ2-1, with D uncertain. In germline, CDR1 is SEHNR, CDR2 FQNEAQ (reference sequence). Trimming shortened V by 6 bases and J by 6 bases, and 9 bases separated the two germline ends. The CDR3 loop spans 12 amino acids.

This chain joins TRBV6-2 or TRBV6-3 and TRBJ2-2; D gene uncertain. Per germline, CDR1 MNHEY and CDR2 SVGEGT. CDR3 length: 16 amino acids. Trimming shortened V by 2 bases and J by 6 bases, and 16 bases separated the two germline ends. CDR3 nucleotide sequence: TGTGCCAGCAGTTACCGTCACGCTGGAGAGGCCGGGGAGCTGTTTTTT. Its protein product is CASSYRHAGEAGELFF.

The chain is built from TRBV30 and TRBJ2-3; TRBD2 matches at 8 bases. The CDR3 covers 16 residues. J lost 2 bases, V lost 3 bases, and 10 bases had no gene match. Germline V CDR1 and CDR2: GTSNPN, SVGIG (reference sequence). The CDR3 loop is CAWSLGGGRITDTQYF. DNA of the CDR3: TGTGCCTGGAGCCTCGGGGGCGGGAGGATCACAGATACGCAGTATTTT.

V gene TRBV19 combines with J gene TRBJ2-1; D gene ambiguous. The CDR3 covers 14 residues. Per the germline V gene, CDR1 is LNHDA and CDR2 is SQIVND (reference sequence). Here the CDR3 DNA reads TGTGCGAGCAAGACCCGCGGTAGCTACAATGAGCAGTTCTTC. Translated: CASKTRGSYNEQFF.

This rearrangement joins TRBV5-8 to TRBJ2-7, with unresolved D. The CDR3 runs to 11 residues. The V end lost 3 bases, the J end lost 6 bases, and 7 bases lay between the germline ends. Germline V gene sequence: CDR1 SGHTS, CDR2 YDEGEE. The CDR3 is CASSYSREQYF. The CDR3 bases are TGTGCCAGCAGCTACTCTCGCGAGCAGTACTTC.

The chain employs TRBV6-5 and TRBJ2-7; 8 nucleotides line up with TRBD2. V was clipped by 10 bases and J by 6 bases; unmatched bases: 11. The CDR3 is made up of 13 amino acids. Germline CDR1 reads MNHEY; CDR2 reads SVGAGI. CDR3 coding DNA: TGTGCCACCAAGACCGGGGGGGGGCGCGAGCAGTACTTC. The encoded protein is CATKTGGGREQYF.

This rearrangement joins TRBV29-1 to TRBJ2-5, with a possible D match to TRBD2 (6 bases). Trimming left V 7 bases short and J 5 bases short, with 17 bases between. Germline CDR1 SQVTM, CDR2 ANQGSEA. The CDR3 totals 13 residues. CDR3 amino acids: CSAGVLRGETQYF. The CDR3 coding sequence is TGCAGCGCTGGAGTCCTTCGGGGGGAGACCCAGTACTTC.

The gene calls are TRBV9 and TRBJ2-7; D is unclear. The V gene lost 2 bases and the J gene lost 3 bases, with 9 bases spanning the gap. This CDR3 contains 13 residues. Germline loops: CDR1 SGDLS, CDR2 YYNGEE. CDR3 sequence: CASSVRLLYEQYF. For the CDR3, the DNA is TGTGCCAGCAGCGTTCGACTTCTCTACGAGCAGTACTTC.

CDR3 in DNA: TGTGCCAGCAGCTTGGTAGGACTGAGATACGAGCAGTACTTC. This gives the protein CASSLVGLRYEQYF. J is TRBJ2-7 and V is TRBV5-5; tentatively, D is TRBD2 (5 bases). Germline loops: CDR1 SGHKS, CDR2 YYEKEE (reference sequence). The V end lost 0 bases, the J end lost 4 bases, and 11 bases lay between the germline ends. The CDR3 totals 14 residues.

The CDR3 bases are TGTGCCAGCTCACAATCCAGTGCCTATGGCTACACCTTC. It encodes CASSQSSAYGYTF. The chain combines TRBV18 with TRBJ1-2; no reliable D call. Per the germline V gene, CDR1 is KGHSH and CDR2 is LQKENI. This CDR3 contains 13 residues. V gave up 4 bases and J gave up 4 bases, with 10 bases separating them.

The chain links TRBV29-1 to TRBJ2-3, with 11 bases aligning to TRBD2. In germline, CDR1 is SQVTM, CDR2 ANQGSEA. The CDR3 runs to 14 residues. V lost 4 bases, J lost 3 bases, and 3 bases stayed unmatched. The CDR3 DNA sequence: TGCAGCGTTGCCTGGACTAGCGGGACAGATACGCAGTATTTT. Encoded protein: CSVAWTSGTDTQYF.

V and J are TRBV5-4 and TRBJ2-5, with 10 bases aligning to TRBD2. Germline CDR1 reads SGHNT; CDR2 reads YYREEE (reference sequence). After removal of 2 bases from V and 1 base from J, the junction contained 2 bases not matched to a gene. This CDR3 is 15 amino acids long. The CDR3 coding sequence is TGTGCCAGCAGCTTAACTAGCGGGACCCAAGAGACCCAGTACTTC. Protein sequence: CASSLTSGTQETQYF.

The rearrangement links TRBV9 to TRBJ2-7; 11 bases are shared with TRBD2. CDR1 is SGDLS, CDR2 YYNGEE, per germline. The V gene end was trimmed by 3 bases and the J gene end by 7 bases; junction bases not matched to a gene: 9. This CDR3 contains 15 residues. The CDR3 DNA sequence: TGTGCCAGCAGCGACACCGGGACTAGCGGCTCAGAGCAGTACTTC. This gives the protein CASSDTGTSGSEQYF. The full variable domain, in which reference TRBV9 and TRBJ2-7 provide the parts outside the CDR3, is DSGVTQTPKHLITATGQRVTLRCSPRSGDLSVYWYQQSLDQGLQFLIQYYNGEERAKGNILERFSAQQFPDLHSELNLSSLELGDSALYFCASSDTGTSGSEQYFGPGTRLTVT.

This chain links TRBV7-9 with TRBJ2-3; 7 nucleotides align to TRBD2. The germline gives CDR1 SEHNR, CDR2 FQNEAQ (reference sequence). The CDR3 loop spans 15 amino acids. J lost 1 base, V lost 4 bases, and 5 bases had no gene match. This CDR3 reads CASSSSTSGTDTQYF. CDR3 DNA sequence: TGTGCCAGCAGCTCCAGCACTAGCGGCACAGATACGCAGTATTTT.

This sequence joins TRBV15 and TRBJ2-3, with a possible D match to TRBD2 (5 bases). V was cut by 1 base and J by 0 bases, with 11 bases left in between. CDR3 length equals 16 residues. The V gene's germline CDR1 is LNHNV and CDR2 YYDKDF (reference sequence). CDR3 nucleotide sequence: TGTGCCACCAGCAGAGCGGGATTACGGAGCACAGATACGCAGTATTTT. Protein: CATSRAGLRSTDTQYF.

The V call is TRBV27, the J call TRBJ2-7, with D possibly being TRBD2 (5 bases). Trimming pared 5 bases from V and 3 bases from J, leaving 14 bases between. The germline V gene encodes CDR1 MNHEY and CDR2 SMNVEV (reference sequence). The CDR3 length is 14 residues. The CDR3 bases are TGTGCCAGCAGTAGCCCGGGAATAATCTACGAGCAGTACTTC. Translated: CASSSPGIIYEQYF.

CDR3 nucleotides: TGTGCCAGCAGTTTATTAGAGGGAGACGAAAAACTGTTTTTT. Encoded protein: CASSLLEGDEKLFF. The rearrangement links TRBV6-6 to TRBJ1-4; the D is unclear. Trimming took 4 bases from V and 8 from J, leaving 14 bases between them. This CDR3 is built from 14 residues. Looked up from germline, CDR1 is MNHNY and CDR2 is SVGAGI (reference sequence).

This clone was seen once. This chain links TRBV30 with TRBJ2-1; TRBD2 matches 10 bases. This CDR3 has 14 amino acids. V lost 3 bases, J lost 9 bases, and 8 bases stayed unmatched. The germline gives CDR1 GTSNPN, CDR2 SVGIG (reference sequence). The CDR3 protein is CAWRGASGRGEQFF. The CDR3 nucleotides are TGTGCCTGGAGGGGGGCTAGCGGGAGAGGTGAGCAGTTCTTC.

The chain links TRBV6-6 to TRBJ1-3, with a possible D match to TRBD1 (5 bases). The CDR3 covers 13 residues. In germline, CDR1 is MNHNY, CDR2 SVGAGI (reference sequence). V lost 6 bases and J 5 bases, leaving 11 bases between the germline ends. This CDR3 is CASRTSGRNTIYF. Here the CDR3 DNA reads TGTGCCAGCAGAACATCAGGGCGAAACACCATATATTTT.

The V gene is TRBV5-1, the J gene TRBJ2-5; D is uncertain. The CDR3 covers 13 residues. V was shortened by 6 bases and J by 4 bases, with 13 bases between the two germline ends. The V gene's germline CDR1 is SGHRS and CDR2 YFSETQ. Here the CDR3 DNA reads TGCGCCAGCAAACCCCGCCTAGGAGAGACCCAGTACTTC. Encoded protein: CASKPRLGETQYF.

The V call is TRBV25-1, the J call TRBJ2-5, with 7 nucleotides matching TRBD1. Looked up from germline, CDR1 is MGHDK and CDR2 is SYGVNS. The length of the CDR3 is 13 residues. V dropped 6 bases and J dropped 4; count of bases not matched to a gene: 5. The CDR3 nucleotides read TGTGCCAGCAGGGGGACAGATCCAGAGACCCAGTACTTC. It encodes CASRGTDPETQYF.

The chain combines TRBV24-1 with TRBJ1-1; no clear D. CDR1 KGHDR and CDR2 SFDVKD come from the germline V gene. The length of the CDR3 is 11 residues. The V gene lost 4 bases and the J gene lost 7 bases, with 6 bases spanning the gap. CDR3 DNA: TGTGCCACCAGTGACGCGGGTGAAGCTTTCTTT. Encoded protein: CATSDAGEAFF.

The chain combines TRBV4-1 with TRBJ2-3, with D perhaps TRBD1 (6 bases). The germline gives CDR1 MGHRA, CDR2 YSYEKL. The CDR3 loop spans 13 amino acids. Trimming cost V 4 bases and J 7 bases, with 12 bases left between them. The chain's CDR3 is CASSPKGEHTQYF. The CDR3 nucleotides are TGCGCCAGCAGCCCCAAGGGGGAACATACGCAGTATTTT.